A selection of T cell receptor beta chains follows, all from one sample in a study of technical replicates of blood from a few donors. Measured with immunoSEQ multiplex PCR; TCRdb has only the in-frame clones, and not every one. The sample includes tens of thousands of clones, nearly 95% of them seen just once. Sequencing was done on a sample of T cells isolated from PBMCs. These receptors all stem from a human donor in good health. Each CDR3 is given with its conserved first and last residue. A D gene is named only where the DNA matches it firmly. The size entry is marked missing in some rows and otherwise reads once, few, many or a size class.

TGTGCCAGCAGCTGGGGACAAAAGAACACTGAAGCTTTCTTT	CASSWGQKNTEAFF	TRBJ1-1	.	TRBV7-8	.
TGTGCCAGCAGTGGCTCGACTAGCGGTAGCACAGATACGCAGTATTTT	CASSGSTSGSTDTQYF	TRBJ2-3	TRBD2	TRBV28	few
TGTGCCAGCAGTTACTCGATTGGGAGTCTGGATGAGCAGTTCTTC	CASSYSIGSLDEQFF	TRBJ2-1	.	TRBV6-5	.
TGTGCCAGCAGCCTTAGCCCACAGGGGGCAATCGAGCAGTACTTC	CASSLSPQGAIEQYF	TRBJ2-7	TRBD1	TRBV7-2	.
TGCGCCAGCAGCCAGGGTTGGGACAGGGAAATTAGCACTGAAGCTTTCTTT	CASSQGWDREISTEAFF	TRBJ1-1	TRBD1	TRBV4-3	.
TGTGCCAGCAGGAGGTACTACGGGAGCAATCAGCCCCAGCATTTT	CASRRYYGSNQPQHF	TRBJ1-5	.	TRBV27	.
TGTGCCAGCAGCCCCCAGGGCTGGTACTATGGCTACACCTTC	CASSPQGWYYGYTF	TRBJ1-2	.	TRBV14	.
TGTGCCAGCAGCACGGCGGGACAGGGTCAAGAGACCCAGTACTTC	CASSTAGQGQETQYF	TRBJ2-5	TRBD1	TRBV11-3	.
TGTGCCACCATCTCAATCGGGGCAACTAATGAAAAACTGTTTTTT	CATISIGATNEKLFF	TRBJ1-4	.	TRBV15	.
TGTGCCACATCACAGGGGTACGAGCAGTACTTC	CATSQGYEQYF	TRBJ2-7	TRBD1	TRBV10-3	.
TGTGCCAGCAGATACAGTGATAGGAACACCATATATTTT	CASRYSDRNTIYF	TRBJ1-3	.	TRBV2	.
TGTGCCAGCAGCTTAGCGGGGTACGGGGTAGAGACCCAGTACTTC	CASSLAGYGVETQYF	TRBJ2-5	.	TRBV7-2	.
TGTGCCAGCAGTGAAGGAGGGACAGACACCGGGGAGCTGTTTTTT	CASSEGGTDTGELFF	TRBJ2-2	TRBD1	TRBV2	.
TGTGCCAGCAGCCCTGAGGTCCTCTACGAGCAGTACTTC	CASSPEVLYEQYF	TRBJ2-7	.	TRBV7-9	.
TGTGCCAGCAGCGTAACAGGCAATCAGCCCCAGCATTTT	CASSVTGNQPQHF	TRBJ1-5	.	TRBV9	.
TGTGCCAGCAGTGAAGAAGGCAGGGTAGAGACCCAGTACTTC	CASSEEGRVETQYF	TRBJ2-5	.	TRBV25-1	.
TGCAGTGGACGCCGCGGAGATACGCAGTATTTT	CSGRRGDTQYF	TRBJ2-3	.	TRBV20-1	.
TGTGCCAGCAGTCTCCCTCCTAGCGGGTTTGACAATGAGCAGTTCTTC	CASSLPPSGFDNEQFF	TRBJ2-1	TRBD2	TRBV28	.
TGTGCCAGCGCGTCGACAGTCAATCAGCCCCAGCATTTT	CASASTVNQPQHF	TRBJ1-5	.	TRBV6-4	.
TGTGCCAGCAGTCGGACAGGGGACGAGCAGTACTTC	CASSRTGDEQYF	TRBJ2-7	TRBD1	TRBV6-5	few
TGTGCCAGCAGCCTAGCGGTAAAATACAATGAGCAGTTCTTC	CASSLAVKYNEQFF	TRBJ2-1	TRBD2	TRBV6-1	.
TGTGCCAGCAGCCAATTACCGGGACAGAACACCGGGGAGCTGTTTTTT	CASSQLPGQNTGELFF	TRBJ2-2	.	TRBV7-2	.
TGTGCCAGCAGCCAAGTTTATGCGGCTTACAATGAGCAGTTCTTC	CASSQVYAAYNEQFF	TRBJ2-1	.	TRBV14	.
TGTGCCAGTAGAGGGATCTTCCAGACAGGGGGAAACTACGAGCAGTACTTC	CASRGIFQTGGNYEQYF	TRBJ2-7	TRBD1	TRBV19	.